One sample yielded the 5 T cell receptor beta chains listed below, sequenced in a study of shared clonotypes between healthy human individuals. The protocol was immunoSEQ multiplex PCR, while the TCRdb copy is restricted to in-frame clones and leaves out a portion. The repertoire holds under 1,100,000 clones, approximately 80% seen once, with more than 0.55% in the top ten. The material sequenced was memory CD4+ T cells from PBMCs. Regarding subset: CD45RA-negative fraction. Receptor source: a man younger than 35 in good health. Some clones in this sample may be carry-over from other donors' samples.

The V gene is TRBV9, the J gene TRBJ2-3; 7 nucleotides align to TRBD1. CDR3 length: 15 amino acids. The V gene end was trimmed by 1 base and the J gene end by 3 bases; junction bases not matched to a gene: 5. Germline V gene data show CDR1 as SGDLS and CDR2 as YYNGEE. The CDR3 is CASSVSGGRTDTQYF. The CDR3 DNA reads TGTGCCAGCAGCGTATCAGGGGGAAGGACAGATACGCAGTATTTT.

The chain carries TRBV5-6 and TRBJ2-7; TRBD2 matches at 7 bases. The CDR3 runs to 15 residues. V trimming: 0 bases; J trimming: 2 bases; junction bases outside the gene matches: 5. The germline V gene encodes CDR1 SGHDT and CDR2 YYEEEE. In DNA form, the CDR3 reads TGTGCCAGCAGCTTGGTGGGAGGGGAAGCCTACGAGCAGTACTTC. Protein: CASSLVGGEAYEQYF.

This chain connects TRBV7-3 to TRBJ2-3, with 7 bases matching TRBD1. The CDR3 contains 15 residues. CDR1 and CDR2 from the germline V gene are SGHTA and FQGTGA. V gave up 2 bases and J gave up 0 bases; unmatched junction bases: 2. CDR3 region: CASSLEGASTDTQYF. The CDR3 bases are TGTGCCAGCAGCTTAGAGGGGGCTAGCACAGATACGCAGTATTTT.

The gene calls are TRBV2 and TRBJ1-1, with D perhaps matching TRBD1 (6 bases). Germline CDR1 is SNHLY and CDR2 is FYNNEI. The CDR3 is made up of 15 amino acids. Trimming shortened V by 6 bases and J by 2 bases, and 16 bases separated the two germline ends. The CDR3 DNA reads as TGTGCCAGCAGCGGCGGTAAGGGGGTTAACACTGAAGCTTTCTTT. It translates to CASSGGKGVNTEAFF.

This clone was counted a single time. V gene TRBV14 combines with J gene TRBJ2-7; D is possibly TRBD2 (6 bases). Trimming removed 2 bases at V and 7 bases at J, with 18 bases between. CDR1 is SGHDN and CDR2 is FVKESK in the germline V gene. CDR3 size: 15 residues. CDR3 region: CASSQRRDRPREQYF. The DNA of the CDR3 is TGTGCCAGCAGCCAAAGGCGGGACCGCCCGAGAGAGCAGTACTTC.